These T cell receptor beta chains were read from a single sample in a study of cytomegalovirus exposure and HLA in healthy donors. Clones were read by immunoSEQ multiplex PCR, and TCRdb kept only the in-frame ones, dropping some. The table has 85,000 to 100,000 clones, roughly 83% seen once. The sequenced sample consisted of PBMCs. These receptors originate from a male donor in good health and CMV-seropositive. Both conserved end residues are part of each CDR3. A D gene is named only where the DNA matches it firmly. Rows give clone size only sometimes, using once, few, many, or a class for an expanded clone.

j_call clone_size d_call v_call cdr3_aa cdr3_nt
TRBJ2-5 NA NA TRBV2 CASSGLVETQYF TGTGCCAGCAGTGGACTAGTGGAGACCCAGTACTTC
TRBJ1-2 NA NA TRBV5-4 CASSSTDFYGYTF TGTGCCAGCAGCTCGACAGATTTCTATGGCTACACCTTC
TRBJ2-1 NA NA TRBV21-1 CASSNWTGVDNEQFF TGTGCCAGCAGCAATTGGACAGGGGTAGACAATGAGCAGTTCTTC
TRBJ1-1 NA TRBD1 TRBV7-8 CASSSPGQTMNTEAFF TGTGCCAGCAGCTCCCCGGGACAGACCATGAACACTGAAGCTTTCTTT
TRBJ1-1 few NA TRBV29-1 CSVEGGYYTEAFF TGCAGCGTTGAAGGGGGCTATTACACTGAAGCTTTCTTT
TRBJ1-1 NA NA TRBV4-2 CASSQDRTLNTEAFF TGTGCCAGCAGCCAAGATCGGACATTGAACACTGAAGCTTTCTTT
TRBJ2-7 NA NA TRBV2 CASGRDVSYEQYF TGTGCCAGCGGCAGGGATGTCTCCTACGAGCAGTACTTC
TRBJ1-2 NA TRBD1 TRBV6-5 CASSNRQGLYGYTF TGTGCCAGCAGTAACCGACAGGGCCTCTATGGCTACACCTTC
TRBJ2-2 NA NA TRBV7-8 CASSSLTGELFF TGTGCCAGCAGCTCTTTAACCGGGGAGCTGTTTTTT
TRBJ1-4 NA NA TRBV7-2 CASSPGAGWDYEKLFF TGTGCCAGCAGCCCCGGAGCAGGGTGGGATTATGAAAAACTGTTTTTT
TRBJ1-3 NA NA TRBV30 CAWRKRAGAGNTIYF TGTGCCTGGAGGAAAAGGGCAGGGGCTGGAAACACCATATATTTT
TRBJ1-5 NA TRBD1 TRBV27 CASSPGDRGGGSNQPQHF TGTGCCAGCAGTCCAGGGGACAGGGGCGGTGGGAGCAATCAGCCCCAGCATTTT
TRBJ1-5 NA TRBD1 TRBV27 CASSPRTGGVRQPQHF TGTGCCAGCAGTCCACGGACAGGGGGCGTTCGACAGCCCCAGCATTTT
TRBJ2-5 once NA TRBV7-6 CASSLDPSEETQYF TGTGCCAGCAGCTTAGACCCTAGCGAAGAGACCCAGTACTTC
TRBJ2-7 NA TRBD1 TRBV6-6 CASSPGTGGSYEQYF TGTGCCAGCAGTCCCGGGACAGGGGGTTCCTACGAGCAGTACTTC
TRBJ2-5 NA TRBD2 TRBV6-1 CASSALDGSGAEQETQYF TGTGCCAGCAGTGCCCTTGACGGTAGCGGGGCCGAGCAAGAGACCCAGTACTTC
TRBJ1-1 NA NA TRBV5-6 CASSLARGWPEAFF TGTGCCAGCAGCTTGGCCCGAGGGTGGCCTGAAGCTTTCTTT
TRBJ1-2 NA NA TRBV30 CAWKNRDRGIGYTF TGTGCCTGGAAGAACCGGGACCGGGGGATTGGCTACACCTTC
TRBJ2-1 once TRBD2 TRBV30 CAWSSTGLRYNEQFF TGTGCCTGGAGTTCCACGGGACTACGCTACAATGAGCAGTTCTTC
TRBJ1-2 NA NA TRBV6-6 CASMVTVDGYTF TGTGCCAGCATGGTGACAGTTGACGGCTACACCTTC
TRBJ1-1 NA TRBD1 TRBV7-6 CASSPTGGEAFF TGTGCCAGCAGCCCGACAGGGGGGGAAGCTTTCTTT
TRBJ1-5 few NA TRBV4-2 CASSQDLRGGDQPQHF TGTGCCAGCAGCCAAGATTTGAGGGGAGGTGATCAGCCCCAGCATTTT
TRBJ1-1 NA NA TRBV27 CASSSRLWVEAFF TGTGCCAGCAGTTCTAGACTTTGGGTAGAAGCTTTCTTT
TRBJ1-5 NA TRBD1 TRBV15 CATSSPGQRVGNQPQHF TGTGCCACCAGCTCCCCGGGACAGAGAGTCGGCAATCAGCCCCAGCATTTT
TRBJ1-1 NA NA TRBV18 CASSPPGVWGTEAFF TGTGCCAGCTCACCACCAGGGGTCTGGGGCACTGAAGCTTTCTTT
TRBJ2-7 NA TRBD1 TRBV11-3 CASKRDRGLTYEQYF TGTGCCAGCAAACGCGACAGGGGATTAACCTACGAGCAGTACTTC
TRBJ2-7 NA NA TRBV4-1 CASSQDWSREPYEQYF TGCGCCAGCAGCCAAGATTGGTCCCGGGAACCCTACGAGCAGTACTTC
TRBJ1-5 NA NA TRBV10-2 CASSERTKGNQPQHF TGCGCCAGCAGTGAGAGGACAAAGGGCAATCAGCCCCAGCATTTT
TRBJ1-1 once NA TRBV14 CASSQGQLNTEAFF TGTGCCAGCAGCCAAGGACAGCTGAACACTGAAGCTTTCTTT
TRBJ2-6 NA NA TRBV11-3 CASSLGHAGANVLTF TGTGCCAGCAGCTTAGGACACGCCGGGGCCAACGTCCTGACTTTC
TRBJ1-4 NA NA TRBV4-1 CASSQDMAGPGGEKLFF TGCGCCAGCAGCCAAGATATGGCGGGACCGGGAGGTGAAAAACTGTTTTTT
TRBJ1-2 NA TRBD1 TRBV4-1 CASSQDRGRGYGYTF TGCGCCAGCAGCCAAGACAGGGGGCGCGGCTATGGCTACACCTTC
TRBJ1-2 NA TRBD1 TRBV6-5 CASSSVGQGALGYTF TGTGCCAGCAGTTCCGTGGGACAGGGGGCGCTTGGCTACACCTTC
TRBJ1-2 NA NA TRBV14 CASSPTGPGDGYTF TGTGCCAGCAGCCCGACAGGTCCCGGGGATGGCTACACCTTC
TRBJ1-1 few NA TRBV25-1 CASSEFGGNTEAFF TGTGCCAGCAGTGAATTTGGAGGGAACACTGAAGCTTTCTTT
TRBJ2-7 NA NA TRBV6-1 CASSEGGGAGEQYF TGTGCCAGCAGTGAAGGTGGGGGGGCGGGCGAGCAGTACTTC
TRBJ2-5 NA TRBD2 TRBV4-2 CASSQTRTSGVETQYF TGTGCCAGCAGCCAAACTAGGACTAGCGGGGTCGAGACCCAGTACTTC
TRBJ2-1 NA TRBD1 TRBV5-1 CASSGQGTDDEQFF TGCGCCAGCAGCGGACAGGGGACTGACGATGAGCAGTTCTTC
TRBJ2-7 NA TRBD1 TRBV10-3 CAISESFGTAYEQYF TGTGCCATCAGTGAGTCCTTTGGGACAGCCTACGAGCAGTACTTC
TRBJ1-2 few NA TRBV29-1 CSVVPGPAGYTF TGCAGCGTTGTCCCAGGGCCGGCCGGCTACACCTTC